This T cell receptor (beta chain) was sequenced for a study of Ad26.COV2.S vaccination and SARS-CoV-2 variants. V trimming: 0 bases; J trimming: 4 bases; junction bases outside the gene matches: 7. Germline V CDR1 and CDR2: KGHSH, LQKENI. This CDR3 is built from 16 residues. Findings and caveats of the study: Participants in the vaccine arm had higher spike-specific TCR breadth; placebo recipients had lower.

Comment on this clone: Its specificity is unknown.

Method: immunoSEQ multiplex PCR; TCRdb's copy keeps in-frame clones and lacks some. The data show hundreds of thousands of clones, about 92% seen once. The sample in question was peripheral blood, obtained after recovery from COVID-19. The rearrangement joins TRBV18 to TRBJ2-7; 9 bases agree with TRBD1. This sequence originates from a human donor who had recovered from COVID-19. The chain's CDR3 is CASSPPTGTGTYEQYF. The CDR3 DNA reads TGTGCCAGCTCACCACCAACCGGGACAGGGACTTACGAGCAGTACTTC.